The rows below give T cell receptor beta chains drawn from one sample of a study of shared T cell receptors in the human thymus. The assay was immunoSEQ multiplex PCR, and TCRdb's table has in-frame clones only and misses some. The profile shows about 660,000 clones, roughly 88% of them singletons. These same records also appear under a second study, on human thymus T cells.

The sample consisted of thymocytes. The receptors derive from a boy under three years old with a congenital heart defect. Each CDR3 is given with its conserved first and last residue. The order of the fields is clone size, V gene, J gene, D gene, CDR3 DNA, CDR3 protein. The D gene is left open where the match is weak. The size entry is marked missing in some rows and otherwise reads once, few, many or a size class.

size: NA; V: TRBV28; J: TRBJ1-3; D: TRBD1; DNA: TGTGCCAGCAGTTTCAGGGGGCCGGACACCATATATTTT; CDR3: CASSFRGPDTIYF
size: NA; V: TRBV7-7; J: TRBJ2-5; D: TRBD2; DNA: TGTGCCAGCAGCTCACAGCCGGGACTAGCCACTCAAGAGACCCAGTACTTC; CDR3: CASSSQPGLATQETQYF
size: NA; V: TRBV11-1; J: TRBJ2-7; D: TRBD1; DNA: TGTGCCAGCAGCCCCGGGACAGCCGTCTACGAGCAGTACTTC; CDR3: CASSPGTAVYEQYF
size: NA; V: TRBV25-1; J: TRBJ1-2; D: NA; DNA: TGTGCCAGCAATTCGGCGGCAGTAGATGGCTACACCTTC; CDR3: CASNSAAVDGYTF
size: NA; V: TRBV10-3; J: TRBJ1-1; D: TRBD1; DNA: TGTGCCATCAGTGAGAAGACAGGGGCGGCTAGACGGCTCACTGAAGCTTTCTTT; CDR3: CAISEKTGAARRLTEAFF
size: NA; V: TRBV20-1; J: TRBJ1-1; D: NA; DNA: TGCAGCCTAACAGGGCCCACTGAAGCTTTCTTT; CDR3: CSLTGPTEAFF
size: NA; V: TRBV5-1; J: TRBJ2-3; D: TRBD2; DNA: TGCGCCAGCAGCTTATCGGGAGGGCGCGATACGCAGTATTTT; CDR3: CASSLSGGRDTQYF
size: NA; V: TRBV5-4; J: TRBJ2-7; D: TRBD1; DNA: TGTGCCAGCAGCTTGGAGGGGACAGCTGCCTACGAGCAGTACTTC; CDR3: CASSLEGTAAYEQYF
size: NA; V: TRBV4-1; J: TRBJ1-3; D: NA; DNA: TGCGCCAGCAGCCAAGAGTCCAAACAGGGACCCTTCTCTGGAAACACCATATATTTT; CDR3: CASSQESKQGPFSGNTIYF
size: NA; V: TRBV7-9; J: TRBJ1-3; D: NA; DNA: TGTGCCAGCAGTCGATTCGACAGCCTCTCTGGAAACACCATATATTTT; CDR3: CASSRFDSLSGNTIYF
size: NA; V: TRBV21-1; J: TRBJ2-5; D: NA; DNA: TGTGCCAGCAGCAAGGTCGGGACAGGGGGGCATACCCAGTACTTC; CDR3: CASSKVGTGGHTQYF
size: NA; V: TRBV11-3; J: TRBJ2-5; D: TRBD1; DNA: TGTGCCAGCAGCTTAGCCGCCGGGACAGGGAGGGAAGAGACCCAGTACTTC; CDR3: CASSLAAGTGREETQYF
size: NA; V: TRBV19; J: TRBJ2-1; D: TRBD2; DNA: TGTGCCAGTGGGGGGGGAGGGGACTACAATGAGCAGTTCTTC; CDR3: CASGGGGDYNEQFF
size: few; V: TRBV6-5; J: TRBJ1-2; D: TRBD1; DNA: TGCGCGCACTCGGGACAGGGAAAAAAGTGCGGCTACACCTTC; CDR3: CAHSGQGKKCGYTF
size: NA; V: TRBV5-4; J: TRBJ2-7; D: TRBD1; DNA: TGTGCCAGCACTATGAGGGGGCGGTACGAGCAGTACTTC; CDR3: CASTMRGRYEQYF
size: few; V: TRBV10-2; J: TRBJ2-7; D: TRBD2; DNA: TGCGCCAGCAGTACCGGGACTAGCGGCTACGAGCAGTACTTC; CDR3: CASSTGTSGYEQYF
size: NA; V: TRBV27; J: TRBJ2-1; D: TRBD1; DNA: TGTGCCAGCAGTCCCGAAAGAGGGACAGGGGTCGATGAGCAGTTCTTC; CDR3: CASSPERGTGVDEQFF
size: NA; V: TRBV6-6; J: TRBJ2-3; D: TRBD1; DNA: TGTGCCAGCAGTGAGACAGGGGGGAATGGAGATACGCAGTATTTT; CDR3: CASSETGGNGDTQYF
size: few; V: TRBV27; J: TRBJ2-7; D: NA; DNA: TGTGCCAGCAGTCTCAGGATGCCCTACGAGCAGTACTTC; CDR3: CASSLRMPYEQYF
size: once; V: TRBV2; J: TRBJ2-5; D: NA; DNA: TGTGCCAGCAGTGAAGAGACTAGAGGAGAGACCCAGTACTTC; CDR3: CASSEETRGETQYF
size: NA; V: TRBV11-3; J: TRBJ2-1; D: TRBD2; DNA: TGTGCCAGCAGCTTCCCGGGGAGGGTTGAGCAGTTCTTC; CDR3: CASSFPGRVEQFF
size: few; V: TRBV6-1; J: TRBJ2-7; D: TRBD1; DNA: TGTGCCAGCAGTGAGCATGACAGGGGGGAGGAGGACGAGCAGTACTTC; CDR3: CASSEHDRGEEDEQYF
size: NA; V: TRBV4-3; J: TRBJ2-7; D: TRBD2; DNA: TGCGCCAGCAGCCAAGATGTGGGAGTAGCGGGAGTGCACGAGCAGTACTTC; CDR3: CASSQDVGVAGVHEQYF
size: NA; V: TRBV10-2; J: TRBJ2-7; D: NA; DNA: TGCGCCAGCAGTGAGAAGGGCGGGGACGAGCAGTACTTC; CDR3: CASSEKGGDEQYF
size: NA; V: TRBV5-4; J: TRBJ2-3; D: TRBD1; DNA: TGTGCCAGCAGCTCCGGACAGGTAACAGATACGCAGTATTTT; CDR3: CASSSGQVTDTQYF
size: NA; V: TRBV4-3; J: TRBJ2-1; D: TRBD2; DNA: TGCGCCAGCAGCCAAGATCACGGCGGGAGATCCTACAATGAGCAGTTCTTC; CDR3: CASSQDHGGRSYNEQFF
size: NA; V: TRBV4-3; J: TRBJ1-1; D: NA; DNA: TGCGCCAGCAGCCAAGGCTTGAAGGACAAGATGAACACTGAAGCTTTCTTT; CDR3: CASSQGLKDKMNTEAFF
size: NA; V: TRBV4-3; J: TRBJ2-1; D: TRBD2; DNA: TGCGCCAGCAGCCAGGACCGTAGCGGGAGTGTCTACAATGAGCAGTTCTTC; CDR3: CASSQDRSGSVYNEQFF
size: NA; V: TRBV15; J: TRBJ2-7; D: NA; DNA: TGTGCCACCAGCAGAGAGTCAGGGGCCAACAACGAGCAGTACTTC; CDR3: CATSRESGANNEQYF
size: NA; V: TRBV18; J: TRBJ1-2; D: NA; DNA: TGTGCCAGCTCGCCCCGAGGGAGCCATGGCTACACCTTC; CDR3: CASSPRGSHGYTF
size: NA; V: TRBV7-6; J: TRBJ1-2; D: TRBD1; DNA: TGTGCCAGCAGCCCCGATGGGACAGGGGGGAATGGCTACACCTTC; CDR3: CASSPDGTGGNGYTF
size: NA; V: TRBV6-5; J: TRBJ2-7; D: NA; DNA: TGTGCCAGCAGTTGGATGACAGACCCCTTCGAGCAGTACTTC; CDR3: CASSWMTDPFEQYF
size: NA; V: TRBV7-9; J: TRBJ1-1; D: NA; DNA: TGTGCCAGCAGCCCTAAGGCAGCACAGGGCACAGCTTTCTTT; CDR3: CASSPKAAQGTAFF
size: NA; V: TRBV5-4; J: TRBJ2-7; D: TRBD1; DNA: TGTGCCAGCAGCTTGGGGGACAGGGAGGTTTACTACGAGCAGTACTTC; CDR3: CASSLGDREVYYEQYF
size: NA; V: TRBV4-2; J: TRBJ1-5; D: TRBD1; DNA: TGTGCCAGTAGCCAAGATGAGGGGACAGGGCGGTTTGGAAGCAATCAGCCCCAGCATTTT; CDR3: CASSQDEGTGRFGSNQPQHF
size: NA; V: TRBV4-1; J: TRBJ2-3; D: TRBD2; DNA: TGCGCCAGCAGCCAAGATCAGTATGAACTAGCGGGGATCTTGTACACAGATACGCAGTATTTT; CDR3: CASSQDQYELAGILYTDTQYF
size: NA; V: TRBV5-4; J: TRBJ2-7; D: TRBD1; DNA: TGTGCCAGCAGCTTGGTCCTCAGGGGGATACAACCCTACGAGCAGTACTTC; CDR3: CASSLVLRGIQPYEQYF
size: NA; V: TRBV5-4; J: TRBJ2-5; D: NA; DNA: TGTGCCAGCAGCTTGGCGGTGGCGGGGACCCAGTACTTC; CDR3: CASSLAVAGTQYF
size: NA; V: TRBV6-1; J: TRBJ1-2; D: NA; DNA: TGTGCCAGCAGTGAAGCACGTATGATTCGTGAGGTATCCTTTCGCTATGGCTACACCTTC; CDR3: CASSEARMIREVSFRYGYTF
size: few; V: TRBV4-2; J: TRBJ1-4; D: TRBD1; DNA: TGTGCCAGCAGCCAACACAGGGGGGAAAAACTGTTTTTT; CDR3: CASSQHRGEKLFF
size: NA; V: TRBV10-2; J: TRBJ1-3; D: TRBD1; DNA: TGCGCCAGCAGTGAGACCAGACAGGGATTAGAAAACACCATATATTTT; CDR3: CASSETRQGLENTIYF
size: NA; V: TRBV5-4; J: TRBJ2-4; D: NA; DNA: TGTGCCAGCAGCTTGGCTAGTGAGTTAGCCAAAAACATTCAGTACTTC; CDR3: CASSLASELAKNIQYF
size: NA; V: TRBV5-1; J: TRBJ1-1; D: NA; DNA: TGCGCCAGCAGCCCCACCGACAGACCGAACACTGAAGCTTTCTTT; CDR3: CASSPTDRPNTEAFF
size: NA; V: TRBV7-8; J: TRBJ2-7; D: TRBD2; DNA: TGTGCCAGCAGCCCCCTGGTGGGCACCGTGGAGGGAGGGAACGAGCAGTACTTC; CDR3: CASSPLVGTVEGGNEQYF
size: NA; V: TRBV29-1; J: TRBJ2-7; D: NA; DNA: TGCAGCGTATCCAATCGATCCCCGAGCCACTACGAGCAGTACTTC; CDR3: CSVSNRSPSHYEQYF
size: NA; V: TRBV27; J: TRBJ1-1; D: TRBD1; DNA: TGTGCCAGCAGGCCGGGACAGGGGAGCACTGAAGCTTTCTTT; CDR3: CASRPGQGSTEAFF
size: NA; V: TRBV5-1; J: TRBJ1-1; D: NA; DNA: TGCGCCAGCAGCTTGGACAGGATTGAAGTGACCCGTATCCCTGAAGCTTTCTTT; CDR3: CASSLDRIEVTRIPEAFF
size: few; V: TRBV21-1; J: TRBJ1-3; D: NA; DNA: TGTGCCAGCAAACCGTCGGACACCATATATTTT; CDR3: CASKPSDTIYF
size: NA; V: TRBV5-4; J: TRBJ2-7; D: NA; DNA: TGTGCCAGCAGCGGGACGGGACTCTCCTACGAGCAGTACTTC; CDR3: CASSGTGLSYEQYF
size: NA; V: TRBV27; J: TRBJ2-3; D: TRBD1; DNA: TGTGCCAGCAGTCCGCTTCCCGGGACAGGGGAAGATACGCAGTATTTT; CDR3: CASSPLPGTGEDTQYF
size: NA; V: TRBV28; J: TRBJ2-5; D: TRBD1; DNA: TGTGCCAGCAGGCTGGGACAGGGGGAGACCCAGTACTTC; CDR3: CASRLGQGETQYF
size: once; V: TRBV7-6; J: TRBJ2-2; D: TRBD2; DNA: TGTGCCAGCAGCCCACCCGGGACTAGCGGGGCGACCGGGGAGCTGTTTTTT; CDR3: CASSPPGTSGATGELFF
size: once; V: TRBV5-4; J: TRBJ2-7; D: NA; DNA: TGTGCCAGCAGCTTGGTGGCGGACACGACCTACGAGCAGTACTTC; CDR3: CASSLVADTTYEQYF
size: NA; V: TRBV10-3; J: TRBJ2-3; D: NA; DNA: TGTGCCATCAGTGAAAGGGGCCCGAGCACAGATACGCAGTATTTT; CDR3: CAISERGPSTDTQYF